The T cell receptor (beta chain) under discussion was sequenced for a study of CD8+ T cells in alopecia areata. Researchers picked out CD4+ and CD8+ T cells from PBMCs by sorting. This CDR3 has 14 amino acids. V lost 1 base and J lost 0, with 8 bases in between. The germline V gene encodes CDR1 SGHRS and CDR2 YFSETQ. Extracted RNA was reverse transcribed into cDNA, the sequencing template. Data came from immunoSEQ multiplex PCR; TCRdb stores just in-frame clones and leaves some out. The data hold some 130,000 clones, with over 50% observed a single time. The V call is TRBV5-1, the J call TRBJ2-7; D is possibly TRBD1 (6 bases). Here the sequenced sample was CD4+ T cells sorted from blood, taken at week 0. The sequence was collected from a human donor with alopecia areata. The CDR3 protein is CASSLQGTSYEQYF. Here the CDR3 DNA reads TGCGCCAGCAGCTTGCAGGGGACCTCCTACGAGCAGTACTTC.